These T cell receptor beta chains were read from a single sample in a study of identical twins. TCRdb passed the 5' RACE reads through MiXCR, listing each CDR3 protein once. The sample lists 250,000 to 350,000 distinct CDR3 sequences, about 8.1% occurring once. These data were also filed under a second study, of yellow fever vaccine responses in identical twins.

Sequenced material: memory (CD45RO+) T cells sorted from blood. These receptors were obtained from a woman aged 18-30 years in good health. Each CDR3 is given without its conserved first and last residue.

v_gene | CDR3aa
TRBV25-1 | ASSDVGGHTYEQY
TRBV27 | ASSWRETGELF
TRBV5-1 | ASSSDRGTQY
TRBV7-9 | ASRQSGANYNEQF
TRBV5-1 | ASSLVGTYNEQF
TRBV4-2 | ASSQVLGGGPDTQY
TRBV12-3/TRBV12-4 | ASTFGVSGETQY
TRBV12-3/TRBV12-4 | ASSPRDRGFGTEAF
TRBV6-2/TRBV6-3 | ASSRAGAGELF
TRBV10-3 | AISDQARGGYT
TRBV6-5 | ASSFGLGAYNEQF
TRBV7-2 | ASSKAGLAGGRGEQF
TRBV14 | ASSQERGTGELF
TRBV7-2 | ASSLTGIYSNQPQH
TRBV2 | ASSDGRGATGELF
TRBV28 | ASRTGTVKNIQH